The 3 T cell receptor beta chains given below trace back to one sample, sequenced in a study of vaccination and CD4 T cells after COVID-19. Cultured CD4+ T cell DNA underwent sequencing with the Oncomine TCR Beta short-read assay. TCRdb processed the PCR reads anew with MiXCR; each CDR3 protein has one entry. The profile shows about 19,000 distinct CDR3 sequences, 45% to 60% of them singletons. These receptors' antigens are unknown. The treatment is: roughly 10-day PBMC culture with coronavirus spike peptide pools or control peptides (ViraFEST assay). What was sequenced was CD4+ T cells from blood, cultured in vitro. The receptors derive from a human donor who had recovered from COVID-19.

V usage is TRBV20-1 and J usage is TRBJ2-3, with D possibly matching TRBD2 (6 bases). The CDR3 sequence is 14 residues long. V was trimmed by 4 bases and J by 3 bases, leaving 14 bases between them. Germline V gene lookup returns CDR1 DFQATT and CDR2 SNEGSKA (reference sequence). The CDR3, as DNA: TGCAGTGCTAATGGAGGGCCTTGGACAGATACGCAGTATTTT. Amino acid sequence: CSANGGPWTDTQYF.

J is TRBJ2-2 and V is TRBV7-3; 8 bases are shared with TRBD1. CDR1 and CDR2 (germline): SGHTA, FQGTGA. The CDR3 loop spans 16 amino acids. The V gene end was trimmed by 5 bases and the J gene end by 5 bases; junction bases not matched to a gene: 10. The CDR3 is CASSQGQVVTTGELFF. The CDR3, as DNA: TGTGCCAGCAGCCAGGGACAGGTCGTGACGACCGGGGAGCTGTTTTTT.

This clonotype was seen a handful of times. V is TRBV2 and J is TRBJ1-1; D gene uncertain. CDR1 and CDR2 from the germline V gene are SNHLY and FYNNEI. V was pared by 4 bases and J by 0 bases, with 9 bases between. This CDR3 comprises 14 residues. The chain's CDR3 is CASSGGELNTEAFF. The CDR3 coding sequence is TGTGCCAGCAGTGGCGGAGAATTGAACACTGAAGCTTTCTTT.